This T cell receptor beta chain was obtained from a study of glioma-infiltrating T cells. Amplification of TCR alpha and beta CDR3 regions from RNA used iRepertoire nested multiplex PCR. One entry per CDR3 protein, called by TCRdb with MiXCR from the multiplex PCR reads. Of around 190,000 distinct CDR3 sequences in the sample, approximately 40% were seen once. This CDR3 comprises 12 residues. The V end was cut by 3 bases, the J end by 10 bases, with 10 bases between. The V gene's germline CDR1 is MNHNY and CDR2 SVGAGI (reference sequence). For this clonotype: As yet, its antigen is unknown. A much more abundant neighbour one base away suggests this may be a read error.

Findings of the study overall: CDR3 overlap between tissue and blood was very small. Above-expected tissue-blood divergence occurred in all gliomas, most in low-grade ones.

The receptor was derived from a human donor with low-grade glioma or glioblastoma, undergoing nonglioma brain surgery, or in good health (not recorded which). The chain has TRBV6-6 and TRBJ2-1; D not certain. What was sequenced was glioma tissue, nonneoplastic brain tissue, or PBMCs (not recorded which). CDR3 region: CASSYLQYEQFF. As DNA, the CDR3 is TGTGCCAGCAGTTATCTACAGTACGAGCAGTTCTTC.